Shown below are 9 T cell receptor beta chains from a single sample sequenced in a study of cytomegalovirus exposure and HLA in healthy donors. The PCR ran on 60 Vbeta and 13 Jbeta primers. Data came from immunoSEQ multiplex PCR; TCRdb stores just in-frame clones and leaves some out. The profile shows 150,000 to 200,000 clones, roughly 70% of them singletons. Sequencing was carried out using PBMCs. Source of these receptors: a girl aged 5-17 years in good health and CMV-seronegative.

The CDR3 region has the DNA TGTGCCAGCAGTTACGGACAGGGAGAGGTCGATGAGCAGTTCTTC. Protein product: CASSYGQGEVDEQFF. This sequence joins TRBV6-5 and TRBJ2-1; TRBD1 agrees at 8 bases. With V trimmed by 2 bases and J by 8 bases, 8 bases remained unmatched. The length of the CDR3 is 15 residues. Germline V gene lookup returns CDR1 MNHEY and CDR2 SVGAGI.

CDR3 in amino acids: CASSQEAGGSEQFF. The CDR3 region has the DNA TGCGCCAGCAGCCAGGAGGCGGGGGGTAGTGAGCAGTTCTTC. V is TRBV5-1 and J is TRBJ2-1; 8 bases map to TRBD2. The V gene's germline CDR1 is SGHRS and CDR2 YFSETQ. With 4 bases clipped from V and 9 bases from J, the junction kept 9 bases outside the gene matches. This CDR3 contains 14 residues.

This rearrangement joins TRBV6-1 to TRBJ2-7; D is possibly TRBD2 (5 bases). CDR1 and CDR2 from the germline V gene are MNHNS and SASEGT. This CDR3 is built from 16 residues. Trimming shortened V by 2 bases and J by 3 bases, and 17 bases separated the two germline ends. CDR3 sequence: CASSEWRVLRHYEQYF. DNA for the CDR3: TGTGCCAGCAGTGAATGGCGGGTTCTGAGGCACTACGAGCAGTACTTC.

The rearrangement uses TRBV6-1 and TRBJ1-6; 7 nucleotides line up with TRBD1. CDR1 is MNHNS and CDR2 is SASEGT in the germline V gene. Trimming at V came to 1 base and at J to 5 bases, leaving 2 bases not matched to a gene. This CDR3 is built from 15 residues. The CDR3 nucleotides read TGTGCCAGCAGTGAAGAGAGGGGGCATAATTCACCCCTCCACTTT. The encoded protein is CASSEERGHNSPLHF.

The CDR3 spells CASSLAGTPDEKLFF. For the CDR3, the DNA is TGTGCCAGCAGTTTAGCCGGGACACCAGATGAAAAACTGTTTTTT. This rearrangement joins TRBV2 to TRBJ1-4, with a tentative D call TRBD1 (6 bases). Trimming left V 5 bases short and J 6 bases short, with 16 bases between. Germline V gene sequence: CDR1 SNHLY, CDR2 FYNNEI. The CDR3 sequence is 15 residues long.

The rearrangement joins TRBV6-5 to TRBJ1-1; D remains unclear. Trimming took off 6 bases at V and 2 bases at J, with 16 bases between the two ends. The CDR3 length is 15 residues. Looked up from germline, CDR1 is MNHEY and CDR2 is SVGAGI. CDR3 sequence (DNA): TGTGCCAGCAGGCCGACCCGGGGATCAAACACTGAAGCTTTCTTT. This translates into CASRPTRGSNTEAFF.

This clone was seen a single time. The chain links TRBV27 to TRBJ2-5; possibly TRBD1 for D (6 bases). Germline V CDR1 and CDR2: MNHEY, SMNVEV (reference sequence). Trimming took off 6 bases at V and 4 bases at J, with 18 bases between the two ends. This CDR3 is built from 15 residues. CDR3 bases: TGTGCCAGCAGGTCGACAAGAGGGGACATAGAGACCCAGTACTTC. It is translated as CASRSTRGDIETQYF.

CDR3 residues: CASSAGTGDGNNQPQHF. CDR3 in DNA: TGCGCCAGCAGCGCCGGGACAGGGGATGGGAACAATCAGCCCCAGCATTTT. This sequence joins TRBV5-1 and TRBJ1-5; 10 nucleotides align to TRBD1. CDR3 length: 17 amino acids. The V and J ends lost 4 bases and 3 bases, in that order; junction bases with no gene match: 10. The germline CDR1 and CDR2 sequences are SGHRS and YFSETQ.

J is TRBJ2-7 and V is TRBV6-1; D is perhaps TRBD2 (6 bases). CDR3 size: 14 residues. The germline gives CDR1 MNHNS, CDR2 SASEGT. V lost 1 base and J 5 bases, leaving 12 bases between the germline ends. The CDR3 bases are TGTGCCAGCAGTGAAGGGCTCGCGGGACACGAGCAGTACTTC. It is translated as CASSEGLAGHEQYF.